This passage covers 5 T cell receptor beta chains from one sample sequenced in a study of CD8 T cells in ankylosing spondylitis. Broader study findings: What seemed typical of ankylosing spondylitis blood was a TCR beta motif built from roughly 8 highly homologous variants.

One entry per CDR3 protein, called by TCRdb with MiXCR from the 5' RACE reads. The sample contains approximately 500,000 distinct CDR3 sequences, approximately 11% of which appear only once. These receptors lack a known antigen. The specimen was blood, either unsorted or a sorted T cell fraction (not recorded which). The receptors originated from a male donor with ankylosing spondylitis.

The chain recombines TRBV20-1 with TRBJ1-1, with D possibly matching TRBD1 (6 bases). With 5 bases removed from V and 1 base from J, the gap between germline ends came to 11 bases. The CDR3 loop spans 13 amino acids. Germline assignment: CDR1 DFQATT and CDR2 SNEGSKA (reference sequence). CDR3 sequence (DNA): TGCAGTGCTGCGATCAGGGGGAACACTGAAGCTTTCTTT. It translates to CSAAIRGNTEAFF.

J is TRBJ2-2 and V is TRBV7-7; possible D gene TRBD1, 5 bases. Trimming left V 5 bases short and J 8 bases short, with 15 bases between. This CDR3 is built from 14 residues. Per the germline V gene, CDR1 is SSHAT and CDR2 is FNYEAQ (reference sequence). The CDR3 is CASSPDSSFGELFF. The CDR3 DNA reads as TGTGCCAGCAGCCCCGACAGTTCGTTTGGGGAGCTGTTTTTT.

This clonotype was observed a handful of times. The chain has TRBV7-2 and TRBJ2-3, with unresolved D. CDR3 length: 15 amino acids. CDR1 SGHTA and CDR2 FQGNSA come from the germline V gene. Trimming took 5 bases from V and 5 from J, leaving 17 bases between them. As DNA, the CDR3 is TGTGCCAGCAGCCCACCAGGCCTGCACAGAGATACGCAGTATTTT. It is translated as CASSPPGLHRDTQYF.

The chain employs TRBV29-1 and TRBJ2-5; TRBD2 is a possible D gene (5 bases). The germline gives CDR1 SQVTM, CDR2 ANQGSEA. Trimming removed 6 bases at V and 3 bases at J, with 14 bases between. The length of the CDR3 is 13 residues. CDR3 nucleotide sequence: TGCAGCGTGTCGGACTGGAGAGAAGAGACCCAGTACTTC. This encodes CSVSDWREETQYF.

The CDR3 spells CASSLVGRPPSRTQYF. In DNA, the CDR3 is TGCGCCAGCAGCCTTGTTGGGCGGCCCCCAAGTCGGACCCAGTACTTC. The chain combines TRBV5-1 with TRBJ2-5; D is unclear. V shed 4 bases and J shed 7 bases, with 23 bases lying between them. The CDR3 has 16 residues. From germline, CDR1 is SGHRS and CDR2 YFSETQ. Supplemented by reference TRBV5-1 and TRBJ2-5, the full variable domain reads KAGVTQTPRYLIKTRGQQVTLSCSPISGHRSVSWYQQTPGQGLQFLFEYFSETQRNKGNFPGRFSGRQFSNSRSEMNVSTLELGDSALYLCASSLVGRPPSRTQYFGPGTRLLVL.